The 19 T cell receptor beta chains in this list originate from one sample, sequenced in a study of T cell repertoires in cytomegalovirus infection. Each CDR3 protein is one row after TCRdb ran MiXCR on the reads. The sample gives 830,000 or so distinct CDR3 sequences, 30% to 35% of which show up once; around 12% is in the top ten. The antigens of these receptors remain unknown. Sequences were derived from cultured CD8+ T cells from PBMCs, sampled from culture after CMV antigen stimulation. The receptors come from a human donor in good health (CMV status not recorded). Some clones in this sample may be carry-over from other donors' samples.

Of note for this clonotype: Its ends do not fully match the called genes, so a read error is possible. The rearrangement joins TRBV9 to TRBJ2-4; 8 positions match TRBD1. The CDR3 runs to 15 residues. Looked up from germline, CDR1 is SGDLS and CDR2 is YYNGEE. CDR3 sequence: CASSAGGAAINIQYF. As DNA, the CDR3 is TGTGCCAGCAGCGCAGGGGGCGCCGCCATAAACATTCAGTACTTC.

This sequence joins TRBV9 and TRBJ1-2, with 9 nucleotides matching TRBD1. The CDR3 consists of 15 residues. Germline V gene sequence: CDR1 SGDLS, CDR2 YYNGEE. After removal of 4 bases from V and 3 bases from J, the junction contained 7 bases not matched to a gene. The CDR3: CASSPRTGEDYGYTF. In DNA form, the CDR3 reads TGTGCCAGCAGCCCCAGGACAGGGGAGGACTATGGCTACACCTTC.

This clonotype was recorded a few times. The genes are TRBV20-1 and TRBJ1-1; the match to TRBD1 covers 7 bases. The CDR3 sequence is 16 residues long. Trimming removed 0 bases from V and 3 bases from J; junction bases left unmatched: 10. Germline V gene lookup returns CDR1 DFQATT and CDR2 SNEGSKA (reference sequence). The CDR3 sequence: CSARDPRGQHHTEAFF. CDR3 DNA: TGCAGTGCTAGAGATCCCCGGGGACAGCATCACACTGAAGCTTTCTTT.

The chain links TRBV6-1 to TRBJ1-1; possible D gene TRBD1, 5 bases. V shed 7 bases and J shed 0 bases, with 18 bases lying between them. The germline CDR1 and CDR2 sequences are MNHNS and SASEGT. The CDR3 is 16 residues long. CDR3 residues: CASTQQAFPLNTEAFF. Here the CDR3 DNA reads TGTGCCAGCACCCAACAGGCGTTCCCCTTGAACACTGAAGCTTTCTTT.

J is TRBJ2-1 and V is TRBV6-6; a possible D gene is TRBD1 (5 bases). The V gene's germline CDR1 is MNHNY and CDR2 SVGAGI (reference sequence). CDR3 length equals 16 residues. The V gene lost 0 bases and the J gene lost 2 bases, with 11 bases spanning the gap. The CDR3 sequence is CASSYSIGQTYNEQFF. The CDR3 nucleotides are TGTGCCAGCAGTTACTCGATTGGACAAACCTACAATGAGCAGTTCTTC.

This rearrangement joins TRBV6-2 or TRBV6-3 to TRBJ2-5; D may be TRBD2 (5 bases). V lost 5 bases and J lost 1, with 20 bases in between. Germline values: CDR1 MNHEY, CDR2 SVGEGT. This CDR3 comprises 17 residues. The CDR3 nucleotides are TGTGCCAGCAGTACCTTCCGCCTTAGCGAGGCCCAAGAGACCCAGTACTTC. It specifies CASSTFRLSEAQETQYF.

V gene TRBV6-1 combines with J gene TRBJ2-2, with D tentatively TRBD1 (5 bases). V lost 3 bases and J 2 bases, leaving 7 bases between the germline ends. The CDR3 is 14 amino acids. The V gene's germline CDR1 is MNHNS and CDR2 SASEGT. The CDR3 region has the DNA TGTGCCAGCAGTGACAGGGAAAACACCGGGGAGCTGTTTTTT. It translates to CASSDRENTGELFF.

A few counts support this clonotype. The rearrangement uses TRBV7-9 and TRBJ2-3, with 11 bases aligning to TRBD2. The V segment lost 7 bases and the J segment 0 bases; nucleotides outside the gene matches: 15. Germline V gene data show CDR1 as SEHNR and CDR2 as FQNEAQ (reference sequence). This CDR3 is built from 19 residues. In DNA, the CDR3 is TGTGCCAGCATTCCCAAGGCTAGCGGGGGGCCAGCTAGCACAGATACGCAGTATTTT. Amino acids: CASIPKASGGPASTDTQYF.

This clonotype was recorded a few times. The chain couples TRBV19 to TRBJ1-2; D is ambiguous. Trimming stripped 3 bases from V and 2 bases from J, with 10 bases between. The V gene's germline CDR1 is LNHDA and CDR2 SQIVND (reference sequence). The CDR3 sequence is 14 residues long. The CDR3: CASSIEGANYGYTF. CDR3 DNA: TGTGCCAGTAGTATTGAAGGAGCCAACTATGGCTACACCTTC.

This clonotype was found once. This chain uses TRBV5-1 with TRBJ1-1; 7 positions agree with TRBD1. Trimming cost V 3 bases and J 1 base; bases outside gene matches: 12. Germline CDR1 SGHRS, CDR2 YFSETQ. CDR3 size: 17 residues. The CDR3 loop reads CASSSLRAGGTNTEAFF. The CDR3 DNA reads TGCGCCAGCAGCTCCCTCCGCGCAGGGGGGACGAACACTGAAGCTTTCTTT.

The chain couples TRBV27 to TRBJ2-2; D is unclear. The CDR3 spans 14 residues. Germline CDR1 MNHEY, CDR2 SMNVEV (reference sequence). The V end lost 2 bases, the J end lost 6 bases, and 10 bases lay between the germline ends. The CDR3 nucleotides read TGTGCCAGCAGTTTAGCCGTGTCCGCCGGGGAGCTGTTTTTT. This codes for CASSLAVSAGELFF.

The chain uses TRBV20-1 and TRBJ1-6; D might be TRBD1 (6 bases). Germline lookup yields CDR1 DFQATT and CDR2 SNEGSKA (reference sequence). The length of the CDR3 is 14 residues. The V end was cut by 7 bases, the J end by 0 bases, with 10 bases between. This chain's CDR3 is CSVTGSSYNSPLHF. The CDR3, as DNA: TGCAGTGTAACAGGGAGCTCCTATAATTCACCCCTCCACTTT.

CDR3 residues: CASSYGLAGGRTDTQYF. Here the CDR3 DNA reads TGTGCCAGCAGCTATGGACTAGCGGGGGGCCGCACAGATACGCAGTATTTT. V is TRBV7-3 and J is TRBJ2-3; the match to TRBD2 covers 14 bases. CDR3 length equals 17 residues. Germline V gene lookup returns CDR1 SGHTA and CDR2 FQGTGA. After removal of 4 bases from V and 1 base from J, the junction contained 4 bases not matched to a gene.

The CDR3 DNA reads as TGTGCCAGCGCTAATAATGAGCAGTTCTTC. It specifies CASANNEQFF. V is TRBV5-5 and J is TRBJ2-1, with D hard to call. V was pared by 7 bases and J by 7 bases, with 6 bases between. CDR3 length: 10 residues. Germline V gene data show CDR1 as SGHKS and CDR2 as YYEKEE (reference sequence).

This clonotype was observed a few times. The CDR3 nucleotides read TGTGCCAGCAGGAGGACAGGGAACTATGGCTACACCTTC. Its protein is CASRRTGNYGYTF. The chain is built from TRBV12-3 or TRBV12-4 and TRBJ1-2; 8 nucleotides agree with TRBD1. J was trimmed by 2 bases and V by 6 bases; bases with no gene match: 2. This CDR3 has 13 residues.

In regard to this clonotype: Compared with germline, one end of the junction differs, possibly owing to a read error. The chain is built from TRBV7-2 and TRBJ1-1, with D perhaps TRBD1 (6 bases). The CDR3 totals 18 residues. Germline V gene data show CDR1 as SGHTA and CDR2 as FQGNSA. In DNA form, the CDR3 reads TGTGCCAGCAGCTTAGACCCTCACAGGGTAGAGGGGAACACTGAAGCTGTCTTT. This codes for CASSLDPHRVEGNTEAVF.

This clonotype has only a few counts. The chain employs TRBV6-1 and TRBJ1-5, with TRBD1 as a possible D gene (6 bases). Trimming removed 6 bases from V and 6 bases from J, with 18 bases in between. Germline CDR1 and CDR2: MNHNS and SASEGT. The CDR3 totals 15 residues. This chain's CDR3 is CASSGTLGDGQPQHF. For the CDR3, the DNA is TGTGCCAGCAGCGGGACATTAGGGGACGGTCAGCCCCAGCATTTT.

This clonotype has only a few counts. This chain connects TRBV7-6 to TRBJ2-5; the D is unclear. The CDR3 covers 14 residues. V was trimmed by 3 bases and J by 1 base, leaving 9 bases between them. CDR1 is SGHVS, CDR2 FNYEAQ, per germline. CDR3 nucleotide sequence: TGTGCCAGCAGCTTTAAGGCTTTCCAAGAGACCCAGTACTTC. It encodes CASSFKAFQETQYF.

This clonotype occurred a few times. A junction end diverges from the germline sequence, so it may reflect a read error. The J gene is TRBJ2-7, the V gene TRBV27, with 8 positions matching TRBD2. CDR3 length: 13 amino acids. The germline gives CDR1 MNHEY, CDR2 SMNVEV (reference sequence). The CDR3 nucleotides read TGCGCCAGCAGCTTCGGGAGGGACTACGAGCAGTACTTC. It encodes CASSFGRDYEQYF.